The sequence of this TCR beta chain was determined in a study of cytomegalovirus exposure and HLA in healthy donors. This CDR3 contains 15 residues. The ends lost 4 bases at V and 8 bases at J; junction bases unmatched: 9. CDR1 is SGDLS and CDR2 is YYNGEE in the germline V gene. A remark on this clone: Its antigen is not identified.

Whole-study findings and limits: Later findings reportedly placed an Asian-associated ancestry cluster below the roughly 700-donor mean for N-insertions. The authors enumerated 150 to 200 TCR beta chains as linked to cytomegalovirus.

Researchers ran the PCR with 60 Vbeta and 13 Jbeta primers. As handled by the study authors: Counted up in a later analysis, unique TCR beta chains came to approximately 83 million, with around 10 million shared. The assay was immunoSEQ multiplex PCR, and TCRdb's table has in-frame clones only and misses some. The DNA gave D and trimming, while V, J and clone size come from that table. The sample yields approximately 140,000 clones, of which the top ten take up around 1.5%. The rearrangement uses TRBV9 and TRBJ2-1; 10 bases align to TRBD2. Sequencing input: PBMCs. The source of this sequence is a woman between 45 and 60 years old in good health and CMV-seronegative. CDR3 DNA: TGTGCCAGCAGCCCTCGTTCTAGCGGGGGCGATGAGCAGTTCTTC. Translation: CASSPRSSGGDEQFF.